Below, 19 T cell receptor beta chains from the same sample are listed, as sequenced in a study of radiation and T cells in renal cell carcinoma (dated by TCRdb to the early 2020s). Sample time point, as interpreted from the label and publication: blood 2 weeks post-SBRT. In the paper's terms, the treatment or condition label means: 15 Gy SBRT to primary tumor, nephrectomy 4 weeks later. Receptor amplification or capture employed the immunoSEQ multiplex PCR assay. This immuneACCESS table, as held by TCRdb, lists in-frame sequences with V and J called but not all clones. Of the missing ones, under half trace to an unresolved V gene in checked studies; the others have no known cause. The sample table holds roughly 120,000 clones, of which around four fifths were seen once. The ten largest clones capture 1.5% to 2% of the sample. The specimen was blood, collected from a patient whose treatment included radiotherapy and nephrectomy. Receptors originate from an older woman with renal cell carcinoma.

This clone turned up a few times. V and J are TRBV2 and TRBJ2-7; D gene uncertain. V dropped 7 bases and J dropped 0 bases, with 13 bases sitting between them. Germline CDR1 SNHLY, CDR2 FYNNEI. This CDR3 has 14 amino acids. The DNA of the CDR3 is TGTGCCAGCAATTGGGCAGGTCTCTCCTACGAGCAGTACTTC. Residues: CASNWAGLSYEQYF.

The gene calls are TRBV7-9 and TRBJ2-3, with D perhaps matching TRBD1 (6 bases). Trimming took off 6 bases at V and 2 bases at J, with 15 bases between the two ends. The germline V gene encodes CDR1 SEHNR and CDR2 FQNEAQ (reference sequence). The CDR3 extends over 15 amino acids. CDR3 residues: CASRNRDIDTDTQYF. CDR3 coding DNA: TGTGCCAGCAGAAACCGGGACATTGACACAGATACGCAGTATTTT.

The CDR3 region is CASSIASGSYEQYF. The CDR3, as DNA: TGTGCCAGTAGTATCGCTAGCGGTTCCTACGAGCAGTACTTC. The rearrangement joins TRBV19 to TRBJ2-7, with 7 bases fitting TRBD2. Germline CDR1 LNHDA, CDR2 SQIVND (reference sequence). This CDR3 is 14 amino acids long. Germline trimming cut 3 bases from V and 1 base from J; bases unmatched to any gene: 3.

The chain uses TRBV10-3 and TRBJ2-1; maybe TRBD1 (5 bases). The CDR3 runs to 11 residues. V lost 8 bases, J lost 10 bases, and 12 bases lay in between. Germline lookup yields CDR1 ENHRY and CDR2 SYGVKD. The CDR3 sequence is CAIGAQDEQFF. The CDR3 nucleotides are TGTGCCATCGGGGCTCAGGACGAGCAGTTCTTC.

This clone showed up just a few times. This chain uses TRBV19 with TRBJ1-4; D is undetermined. V lost 5 bases and J 6 bases, leaving 22 bases between the germline ends. The germline gives CDR1 LNHDA, CDR2 SQIVND (reference sequence). This CDR3 comprises 17 residues. Here the CDR3 reads CASSYPSVRPWDEKLFF. The CDR3 nucleotides are TGTGCCAGTAGTTATCCCTCGGTTCGCCCCTGGGATGAAAAACTGTTTTTT.

This clone came up a few times. This sequence joins TRBV19 and TRBJ1-3; 7 nucleotides agree with TRBD1. This CDR3 region has 17 residues. J lost 0 bases, V lost 7 bases, and 12 bases had no gene match. Per the germline V gene, CDR1 is LNHDA and CDR2 is SQIVND (reference sequence). CDR3 DNA sequence: TGTGCCAGTACCTCTGAGGGGACAGTGAGCTCTGGAAACACCATATATTTT. This encodes CASTSEGTVSSGNTIYF.

V and J are TRBV27 and TRBJ1-1; 10 positions agree with TRBD1. The trim removed 2 bases at V and 5 bases at J, leaving 5 bases unmatched. Germline CDR1 reads MNHEY; CDR2 reads SMNVEV (reference sequence). The CDR3 spans 15 residues. CDR3 sequence reads: CASSLRQGARTEAFF. The CDR3 DNA reads TGTGCCAGCAGTTTAAGACAGGGGGCGAGGACTGAAGCTTTCTTT.

V usage is TRBV7-2 and J usage is TRBJ2-5; tentative D call: TRBD1 (7 bases). Germline V gene data show CDR1 as SGHTA and CDR2 as FQGNSA. The V and J ends lost 5 bases and 5 bases respectively, with 18 bases between them. CDR3 length equals 15 residues. The chain's CDR3 is CASSLNTRGRETQYF. The CDR3 DNA is TGTGCCAGCAGCCTTAATACCAGGGGGAGGGAGACCCAGTACTTC.

The J gene is TRBJ2-7, the V gene TRBV6-1, with 10 bases fitting TRBD2. The CDR3 is 14 residues long. CDR1 MNHNS and CDR2 SASEGT come from the germline V gene. The junction had 3 bases not matched to a gene; V was cut back by 4 bases and J by 3 bases. The CDR3 nucleotides read TGTGCCAGCAGTGGCCTAGCGGGAGTCTACGAGCAGTACTTC. As protein: CASSGLAGVYEQYF.

This clone occurred once. The gene calls are TRBV7-9 and TRBJ1-4, with D possibly matching TRBD1 (6 bases). V was pared by 5 bases and J by 6 bases, with 13 bases between. Germline V lookup: CDR1 SEHNR, CDR2 FQNEAQ (reference sequence). CDR3 length: 14 residues. This CDR3 is CASSPRAGDEKLFF. The CDR3 DNA reads TGTGCCAGCAGCCCCCGGGCAGGGGATGAAAAACTGTTTTTT. Full variable domain (outside the CDR3, taken from reference TRBV7-9 and TRBJ1-4): DTGVSQNPRHKITKRGQNVTFRCDPISEHNRLYWYRQTLGQGPEFLTYFQNEAQLEKSRLLSDRFSAERPKGSFSTLEIQRTEQGDSAMYLCASSPRAGDEKLFFGSGTQLSVL.

V and J are TRBV5-1 and TRBJ2-1; D is possibly TRBD2 (6 bases). V was cut by 0 bases and J by 9 bases, with 13 bases left in between. Germline CDR1 reads SGHRS; CDR2 reads YFSETQ. This CDR3 contains 14 residues. The CDR3 reads CASSLEEGRGEQFF. The DNA of the CDR3 is TGCGCCAGCAGCTTGGAGGAGGGTAGGGGTGAGCAGTTCTTC.

The chain recombines TRBV28 with TRBJ2-7; the D gene is possibly TRBD1 (6 bases). This CDR3 has 14 amino acids. Per the germline V gene, CDR1 is MDHEN and CDR2 is SYDVKM. V lost 1 base to trimming and J lost 7 bases, with 14 bases between them. The CDR3 spells CASSLSTGLWEQYF. DNA for the CDR3: TGTGCCAGCAGTTTATCTACAGGGCTCTGGGAGCAGTACTTC.

The J gene is TRBJ1-2, the V gene TRBV19; 8 nucleotides agree with TRBD1. The CDR3 is made up of 14 amino acids. Germline assignment: CDR1 LNHDA and CDR2 SQIVND (reference sequence). The ends lost 3 bases at V and 3 bases at J; junction bases unmatched: 3. CDR3 DNA: TGTGCCAGTAGTATCCCGGGACAGGACTATGGCTACACCTTC. Its translation: CASSIPGQDYGYTF. Combining the CDR3 with reference TRBV19 and TRBJ1-2 gives the whole variable domain DGGITQSPKYLFRKEGQNVTLSCEQNLNHDAMYWYRQDPGQGLRLIYYSQIVNDFQKGDIAEGYSVSREKKESFPLTVTSAQKNPTAFYLCASSIPGQDYGYTFGSGTRLTVV.

The rearrangement uses TRBV13 and TRBJ2-7; D uncertain. Between the trimmed V and J ends, which lost 3 bases and 7 bases, there was a span of 13 bases. The CDR3 sequence is 13 residues long. Germline assignment: CDR1 PRHDT and CDR2 FYEKMQ (reference sequence). This CDR3 is CASSFDESGEQYF. The CDR3, as DNA: TGTGCCAGCAGCTTCGACGAGTCTGGGGAGCAGTACTTC.

This chain joins TRBV5-1 and TRBJ2-7; 8 bases match TRBD1. After removal of 3 bases from V and 5 bases from J, the junction contained 7 bases not matched to a gene. Germline CDR1 SGHRS, CDR2 YFSETQ. CDR3 length equals 14 residues. The CDR3 sequence is CASSSPGQVNEQYF. CDR3 nucleotides: TGCGCCAGCAGCTCTCCGGGACAGGTAAACGAGCAGTACTTC. Combining the CDR3 with reference TRBV5-1 and TRBJ2-7 gives the whole variable domain KAGVTQTPRYLIKTRGQQVTLSCSPISGHRSVSWYQQTPGQGLQFLFEYFSETQRNKGNFPGRFSGRQFSNSRSEMNVSTLELGDSALYLCASSSPGQVNEQYFGPGTRLTVT.

J is TRBJ1-3 and V is TRBV7-9; no clear D gene. Germline loops: CDR1 SEHNR, CDR2 FQNEAQ (reference sequence). The CDR3 totals 14 residues. With 2 bases removed from V and 9 bases from J, the gap between germline ends came to 14 bases. The CDR3 is CASSLLIVSRTIYF. As DNA, the CDR3 is TGTGCCAGCAGCTTACTGATCGTGTCTCGCACCATATATTTT.

The chain combines TRBV28 with TRBJ2-3; D assignment may be TRBD1 or TRBD2 (5 bases each). There are 16 residues in the CDR3. The V end was cut by 6 bases, the J end by 3 bases, with 19 bases between. CDR1 is MDHEN and CDR2 is SYDVKM in the germline V gene. The CDR3 protein is CASSSPGSGGTDTQYF. The CDR3 DNA reads TGTGCCAGCAGCTCCCCGGGGTCTGGGGGTACAGATACGCAGTATTTT.

The chain joins TRBV13 to TRBJ1-2; D is uncertain. Germline V gives CDR1 PRHDT, CDR2 FYEKMQ (reference sequence). The CDR3 is 11 amino acids. V was trimmed by 5 bases and J by 5 bases, leaving 6 bases between them. CDR3: CASSAAYGYTF. The CDR3 coding sequence is TGTGCCAGCAGCGCCGCTTATGGCTACACCTTC.

This clone was detected ten times or more. This chain joins TRBV9 and TRBJ2-3, with D tentatively TRBD2 (6 bases). The CDR3 spans 15 residues. Germline lookup yields CDR1 SGDLS and CDR2 YYNGEE. The V end was cut by 0 bases, the J end by 4 bases, with 12 bases between. CDR3 region: CASSVGGARSDTQYF. For the CDR3, the DNA is TGTGCCAGCAGCGTAGGCGGGGCCCGCTCAGATACGCAGTATTTT.